A single sample gave rise to the 16 T cell receptor beta chains below, sequenced in a study of cytomegalovirus exposure and HLA in healthy donors. A multiplex PCR was run with 60 Vbeta primers and 13 Jbeta primers. Only in-frame clones appear in the TCRdb table, and some are missing; sequencing was by immunoSEQ multiplex PCR. Of 180,000 or so clones in the sample, about 80% were seen once. Sequenced sample: PBMCs. The receptors derive from a man between 45 and 60 years old in good health and CMV-seropositive.

The genes are TRBV6-1 and TRBJ1-2; 7 positions match TRBD1. CDR1 and CDR2 from the germline V gene are MNHNS and SASEGT. V was pared by 3 bases and J by 8 bases, with 9 bases of the junction left unmatched. CDR3 length: 14 amino acids. The CDR3 DNA reads as TGTGCCAGCAGTGAGGGCAGGGGGAGTCAGGGCTACACCTTC. It codes for CASSEGRGSQGYTF.

V is TRBV15 and J is TRBJ1-5; 12 nucleotides line up with TRBD1. There are 18 residues in the CDR3. Germline trimming cut 0 bases from V and 7 bases from J; bases unmatched to any gene: 10. The germline CDR1 and CDR2 sequences are LNHNV and YYDKDF (reference sequence). The CDR3 coding sequence is TGTGCCACCAGCAGAGAAAAGGGACAGGGGGCACTCACCCAGCCCCAGCATTTT. It is translated as CATSREKGQGALTQPQHF.

The chain uses TRBV5-5 and TRBJ1-5; 9 bases match TRBD1. V was pared by 0 bases and J by 10 bases, with 11 bases of the junction left unmatched. CDR1 SGHKS and CDR2 YYEKEE come from the germline V gene (reference sequence). This CDR3 has 16 amino acids. The chain's CDR3 is CASSLVAQGAAGPQHF. For the CDR3, the DNA is TGTGCCAGCAGCTTGGTGGCACAGGGGGCAGCAGGACCCCAGCATTTT. Variable domain in full (rest from reference TRBV5-5 and TRBJ1-5): DAGVTQSPTHLIKTRGQQVTLRCSPISGHKSVSWYQQVLGQGPQFIFQYYEKEERGRGNFPDRFSARQFPNYSSELNVNALLLGDSALYLCASSLVAQGAAGPQHFGDGTRLSIL.

This clone was seen once. The chain carries TRBV28 and TRBJ1-2, with a tentative D call TRBD1 (6 bases). The CDR3 is 15 residues long. Trimming stripped 5 bases from V and 0 bases from J, with 13 bases between. Per germline, CDR1 MDHEN and CDR2 SYDVKM. CDR3 in DNA: TGTGCCAGCAGTCCGCCCAGGGGCGCTAACTATGGCTACACCTTC. This sequence encodes CASSPPRGANYGYTF.

This chain joins TRBV6-1 and TRBJ1-2, with TRBD1 identical over 7 bases. Looked up from germline, CDR1 is MNHNS and CDR2 is SASEGT. The CDR3 is made up of 14 amino acids. Trimming took 4 bases from V and 6 from J; bases not matched to a gene: 8. The CDR3: CASSAKQGLNGYTF. The CDR3 bases are TGTGCCAGCAGTGCAAAACAGGGGCTCAATGGCTACACCTTC.

The chain joins TRBV18 to TRBJ1-6; TRBD1 aligns across 9 bases. CDR1 and CDR2 (germline): KGHSH, LQKENI. The ends lost 4 bases at V and 15 bases at J; junction bases unmatched: 7. This CDR3 contains 13 residues. CDR3 amino acids: CASSLRDREVLHF. The CDR3 bases are TGTGCCAGCTCACTACGGGACAGGGAGGTCCTCCACTTT.

The CDR3 is CASSLAGRREKETQYF. The DNA for the CDR3 is TGTGCCAGCAGCTTAGCGGGGCGGCGGGAAAAAGAGACCCAGTACTTC. This chain joins TRBV7-9 and TRBJ2-5, with a weak D call TRBD2 (6 bases). Trimming pared 0 bases from V and 3 bases from J, leaving 14 bases between. The CDR3 is made up of 16 amino acids. Germline lookup yields CDR1 SEHNR and CDR2 FQNEAQ (reference sequence).

This clone occurred a few times. The chain uses TRBV7-7 and TRBJ2-5; 8 positions match TRBD1. Germline trimming cut 5 bases from V and 2 bases from J; bases unmatched to any gene: 7. Germline V gene lookup returns CDR1 SSHAT and CDR2 FNYEAQ (reference sequence). The CDR3 contains 15 residues. For the CDR3, the DNA is TGTGCCAGCAGCCCACGCGGGACAGGACAAGAGACCCAGTACTTC. It codes for CASSPRGTGQETQYF. Full variable domain (outside the CDR3, taken from reference TRBV7-7 and TRBJ2-5): GAGVSQSPRYKVTKRGQDVTLRCDPISSHATLYWYQQALGQGPEFLTYFNYEAQPDKSGLPSDRFSAERPEGSISTLTIQRTEQRDSAMYRCASSPRGTGQETQYFGPGTRLLVL.

Here the CDR3 reads CSVATLTDTEAFF. DNA of the CDR3: TGCAGCGTCGCAACCCTCACGGACACTGAAGCTTTCTTT. The rearrangement links TRBV29-1 to TRBJ1-1, with D unclear. The V gene lost 6 bases and the J gene lost 3 bases, with 14 bases spanning the gap. The CDR3 runs 13 residues. Germline-derived CDR1 and CDR2 are SQVTM and ANQGSEA.

The V and J genes are TRBV4-3 and TRBJ1-2; weak D call: TRBD1 (5 bases). V was trimmed by 3 bases and J by 5 bases, leaving 16 bases between them. Per the germline V gene, CDR1 is LGHNA and CDR2 is YSLEER. The length of the CDR3 is 15 residues. DNA for the CDR3: TGCGCCAGCAGCCAGGGGCCCTCTCGGGGGTATGGCTACACCTTC. Its protein product is CASSQGPSRGYGYTF.

The J gene is TRBJ2-5, the V gene TRBV5-1, with 9 positions matching TRBD1. This CDR3 comprises 16 residues. Germline loops: CDR1 SGHRS, CDR2 YFSETQ. After removal of 2 bases from V and 0 bases from J, the junction contained 5 bases not matched to a gene. The CDR3: CASSFGGQGNQETQYF. In nucleotides, the CDR3 is TGCGCCAGCAGCTTTGGAGGACAGGGGAACCAAGAGACCCAGTACTTC.

This chain joins TRBV28 and TRBJ1-6; 8 nucleotides agree with TRBD1. CDR3 length: 15 amino acids. Per the germline V gene, CDR1 is MDHEN and CDR2 is SYDVKM. The ends lost 6 bases at V and 9 bases at J; junction bases unmatched: 10. The CDR3 protein is CASRGADRVSSPLHF. The CDR3 coding sequence is TGTGCCAGCAGAGGGGCGGACAGGGTCAGTTCACCCCTCCACTTT. The whole variable domain, remainder taken from reference TRBV28 and TRBJ1-6, is DVKVTQSSRYLVKRTGEKVFLECVQDMDHENMFWYRQDPGLGLRLIYFSYDVKMKEKGDIPEGYSVSREKKERFSLILESASTNQTSMYLCASRGADRVSSPLHFGNGTRLTVT.

A few counts support this clone. J is TRBJ1-6 and V is TRBV25-1; D is uncertain. CDR3 length equals 13 residues. The V and J ends lost 1 base and 8 bases respectively, with 6 bases between them. The V gene's germline CDR1 is MGHDK and CDR2 SYGVNS. The CDR3 sequence: CASSESPYSPLHF. CDR3 sequence (DNA): TGTGCCAGCAGTGAATCCCCTTATTCACCCCTCCACTTT. The full variable domain, in which reference TRBV25-1 and TRBJ1-6 provide the parts outside the CDR3, is EADIYQTPRYLVIGTGKKITLECSQTMGHDKMYWYQQDPGMELHLIHYSYGVNSTEKGDLSSESTVSRIRTEHFPLTLESARPSHTSQYLCASSESPYSPLHFGNGTRLTVT.

The chain is built from TRBV13 and TRBJ1-1; D is unclear. Trimming took 4 bases from V and 1 from J, leaving 13 bases between them. Germline-derived CDR1 and CDR2 are PRHDT and FYEKMQ (reference sequence). This CDR3 contains 15 residues. The DNA of the CDR3 is TGTGCCAGCAGCTCCTACCTGACGGGGAACACTGAAGCTTTCTTT. It codes for CASSSYLTGNTEAFF.

This chain joins TRBV6-5 and TRBJ2-2; perhaps TRBD1 as D (5 bases). This CDR3 comprises 14 residues. CDR1 is MNHEY and CDR2 is SVGAGI in the germline V gene. Deletions cut 2 bases from V and 4 bases from J, with 8 bases between. The chain's CDR3 is CASSYTGVTGELFF. In DNA, the CDR3 is TGTGCCAGCAGTTACACAGGAGTCACCGGGGAGCTGTTTTTT.

This clone was seen once. CDR3 amino acids: CASSEARGGVEQYF. CDR3 nucleotides: TGTGCCAGCAGTGAAGCGAGAGGGGGAGTCGAGCAGTACTTC. The chain employs TRBV2 and TRBJ2-7; a possible D gene is TRBD1 (6 bases). Germline V CDR1 and CDR2: SNHLY, FYNNEI. This CDR3 spans 14 amino acids. The V end lost 0 bases, the J end lost 6 bases, and 12 bases lay between the germline ends.